The 5 T cell receptor beta chains reported below all come from one sample, sequenced in a study of CD8 T cells in ankylosing spondylitis. From the 5' RACE reads, TCRdb called clonotypes with MiXCR, one entry per CDR3 protein. The sample includes approximately 110,000 distinct CDR3 sequences, more than 20% of them seen just once. The material sequenced was synovial fluid, either unsorted or a sorted T cell fraction (not recorded which). All receptors derive from a male donor with ankylosing spondylitis.

The chain employs TRBV11-3 and TRBJ2-5; TRBD2 aligns across 9 bases. V lost 6 bases and J lost 4; bases outside the gene matches: 9. The CDR3 runs 15 residues. Germline V gene lookup returns CDR1 SGHNT and CDR2 YENEEA. CDR3: CASRLPGAGGETQYF. The CDR3 DNA reads as TGTGCCAGCAGGTTGCCCGGAGCGGGAGGAGAGACCCAGTACTTC.

The rearrangement links TRBV20-1 to TRBJ2-7; a possible D gene is TRBD2 (6 bases). Germline V gives CDR1 DFQATT, CDR2 SNEGSKA (reference sequence). The CDR3 is 13 amino acids. The V and J ends lost 3 bases and 4 bases respectively, with 13 bases between them. Here the CDR3 reads CSASTTRQYEQYF. CDR3 coding DNA: TGCAGTGCTAGTACGACTAGACAGTACGAGCAGTACTTC.

This clonotype appeared many times. The rearrangement uses TRBV12-3 or TRBV12-4 and TRBJ1-1; D might be TRBD1 (5 bases). CDR3 length: 12 amino acids. V dropped 6 bases and J dropped 1 base, with 6 bases sitting between them. CDR3: CASRTGNTEAFF. CDR3 sequence (DNA): TGTGCCAGCAGAACAGGGAACACTGAAGCTTTCTTT.

This clonotype has a handful of counts. This chain uses TRBV11-2 with TRBJ2-1; D might be TRBD2 (6 bases). The CDR3 extends over 15 amino acids. V shed 5 bases and J shed 5 bases, with 16 bases lying between them. CDR1 is SGHAT, CDR2 FQNNGV, per germline. CDR3 sequence: CASSPVGGANNEQFF. The CDR3 nucleotides read TGTGCCAGCAGCCCAGTGGGCGGGGCAAACAATGAGCAGTTCTTC.

The chain links TRBV20-1 to TRBJ2-1; TRBD2 agrees at 10 bases. V shed 6 bases, J shed 2 bases, and the junction held 4 bases outside the gene matches. This CDR3 has 14 amino acids. Germline V gene data show CDR1 as DFQATT and CDR2 as SNEGSKA (reference sequence). The CDR3 loop reads CSARLAGAYNEQFF. The CDR3, as DNA: TGCAGTGCCAGACTAGCGGGCGCCTACAATGAGCAGTTCTTC.